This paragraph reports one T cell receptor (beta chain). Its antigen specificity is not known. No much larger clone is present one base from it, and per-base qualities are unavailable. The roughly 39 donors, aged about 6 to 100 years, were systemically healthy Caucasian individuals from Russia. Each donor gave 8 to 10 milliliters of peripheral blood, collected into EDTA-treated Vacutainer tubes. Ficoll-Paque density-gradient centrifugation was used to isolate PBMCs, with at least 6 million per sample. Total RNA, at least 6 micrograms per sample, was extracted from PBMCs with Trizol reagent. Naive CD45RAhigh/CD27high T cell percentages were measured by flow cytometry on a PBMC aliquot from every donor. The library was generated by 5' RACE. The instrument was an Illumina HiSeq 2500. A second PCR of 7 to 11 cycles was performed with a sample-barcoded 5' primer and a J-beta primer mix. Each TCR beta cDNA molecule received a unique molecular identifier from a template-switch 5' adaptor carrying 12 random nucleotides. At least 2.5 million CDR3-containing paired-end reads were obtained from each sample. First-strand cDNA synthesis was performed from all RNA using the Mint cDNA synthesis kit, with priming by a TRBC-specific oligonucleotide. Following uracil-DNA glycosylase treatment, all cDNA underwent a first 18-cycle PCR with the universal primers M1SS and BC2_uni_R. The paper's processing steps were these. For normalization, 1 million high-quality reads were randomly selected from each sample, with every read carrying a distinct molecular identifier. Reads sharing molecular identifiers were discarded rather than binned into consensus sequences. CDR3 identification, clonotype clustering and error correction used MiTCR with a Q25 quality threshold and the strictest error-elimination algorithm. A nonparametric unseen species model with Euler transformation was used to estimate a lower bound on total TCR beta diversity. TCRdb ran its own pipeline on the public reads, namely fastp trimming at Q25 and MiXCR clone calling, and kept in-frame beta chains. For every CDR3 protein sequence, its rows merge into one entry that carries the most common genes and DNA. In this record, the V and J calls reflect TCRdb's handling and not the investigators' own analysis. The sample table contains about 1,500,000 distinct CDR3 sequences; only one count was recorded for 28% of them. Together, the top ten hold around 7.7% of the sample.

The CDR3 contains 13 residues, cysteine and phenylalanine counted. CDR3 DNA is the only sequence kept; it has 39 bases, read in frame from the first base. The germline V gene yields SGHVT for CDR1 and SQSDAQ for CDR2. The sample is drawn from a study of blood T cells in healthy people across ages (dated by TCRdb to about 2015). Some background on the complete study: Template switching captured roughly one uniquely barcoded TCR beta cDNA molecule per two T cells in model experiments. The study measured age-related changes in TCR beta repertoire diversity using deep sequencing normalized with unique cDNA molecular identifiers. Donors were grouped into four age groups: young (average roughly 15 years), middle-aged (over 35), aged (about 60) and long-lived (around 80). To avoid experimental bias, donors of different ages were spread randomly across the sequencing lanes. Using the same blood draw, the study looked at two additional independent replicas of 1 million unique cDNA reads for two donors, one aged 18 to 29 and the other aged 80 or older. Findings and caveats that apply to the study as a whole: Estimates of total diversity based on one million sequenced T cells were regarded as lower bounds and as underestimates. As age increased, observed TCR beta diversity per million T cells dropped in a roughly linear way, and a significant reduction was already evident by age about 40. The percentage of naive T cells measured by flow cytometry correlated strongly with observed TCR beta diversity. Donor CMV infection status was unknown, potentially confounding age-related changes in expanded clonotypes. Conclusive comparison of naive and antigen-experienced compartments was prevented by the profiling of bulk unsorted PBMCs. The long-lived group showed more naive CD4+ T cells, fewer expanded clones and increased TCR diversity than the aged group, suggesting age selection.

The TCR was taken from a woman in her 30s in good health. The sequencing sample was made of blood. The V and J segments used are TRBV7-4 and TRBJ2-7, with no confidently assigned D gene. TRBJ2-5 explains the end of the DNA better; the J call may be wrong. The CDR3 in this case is CASSLGPRQTQYF. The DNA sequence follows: TGTGCCAGCAGCCTGGGTCCTCGGCAGACCCAGTACTTC.